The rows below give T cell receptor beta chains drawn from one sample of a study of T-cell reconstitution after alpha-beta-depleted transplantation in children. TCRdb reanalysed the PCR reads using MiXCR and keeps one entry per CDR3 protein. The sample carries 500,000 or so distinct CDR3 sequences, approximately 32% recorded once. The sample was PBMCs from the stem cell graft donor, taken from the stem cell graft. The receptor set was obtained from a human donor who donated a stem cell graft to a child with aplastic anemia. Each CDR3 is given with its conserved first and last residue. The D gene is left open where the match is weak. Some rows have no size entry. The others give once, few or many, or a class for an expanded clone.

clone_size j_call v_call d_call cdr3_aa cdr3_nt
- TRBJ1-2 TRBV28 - CASSFYPDRTKSYGYTF TGTGCCAGCAGTTTCTACCCAGACAGGACTAAAAGCTATGGCTACACCTTC
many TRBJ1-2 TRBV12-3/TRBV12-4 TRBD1 CASSWGQISNYGYTF TGTGCCAGCAGCTGGGGACAGATATCTAACTATGGCTACACCTTC
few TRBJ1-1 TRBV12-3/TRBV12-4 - CASSFYLGTNTEAFF TGTGCCAGCAGTTTTTATCTAGGGACGAACACTGAAGCTTTCTTT
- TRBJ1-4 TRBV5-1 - CASSLALVSGEKLFF TGCGCCAGCAGCTTGGCTCTGGTGTCAGGTGAAAAACTGTTTTTT
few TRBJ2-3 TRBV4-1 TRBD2 CASSQGGSGSWDTDTQYF TGCGCCAGCAGCCAAGGAGGTAGCGGGAGCTGGGACACAGATACGCAGTATTTT
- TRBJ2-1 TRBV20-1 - CSARERESLYNEQFF TGCAGTGCTAGAGAACGGGAGTCCCTCTACAATGAGCAGTTCTTC
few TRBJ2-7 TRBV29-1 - CSVEAAGRGYEQYF TGCAGCGTTGAAGCGGCAGGCCGGGGCTACGAGCAGTACTTC
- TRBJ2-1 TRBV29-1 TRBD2 CSVEGWTSGGNNEQFF TGCAGCGTTGAAGGGTGGACTAGCGGAGGGAACAATGAGCAGTTCTTC
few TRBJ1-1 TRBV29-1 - CSVKDGNTEAFF TGCAGCGTTAAGGACGGGAACACTGAAGCTTTCTTT
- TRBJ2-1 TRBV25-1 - CASSSSRDTTYNEQFF TGTGCCAGCAGCTCTTCCCGGGACACAACCTACAATGAGCAGTTCTTC
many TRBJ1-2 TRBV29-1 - CSVEPAGEVYGYTF TGCAGCGTTGAGCCGGCAGGGGAGGTTTATGGCTACACCTTC
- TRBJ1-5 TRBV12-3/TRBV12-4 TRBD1 CASSSRTGVGVRNQPQHF TGTGCCAGCAGTTCCCGGACAGGGGTGGGGGTTCGAAATCAGCCCCAGCATTTT
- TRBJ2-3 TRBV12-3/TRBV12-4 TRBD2 CASSSPSTSGFFSSTDTQYF TGTGCCAGCAGTTCCCCTTCCACTAGCGGGTTCTTCTCTAGCACAGATACGCAGTATTTT
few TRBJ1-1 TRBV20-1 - CSAGGMATEAFF TGCAGTGCCGGGGGCATGGCCACTGAAGCTTTCTTT
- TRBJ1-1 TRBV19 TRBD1 CASSHQGAMTEAFF TGTGCCAGTAGTCATCAGGGGGCAATGACTGAAGCTTTCTTT
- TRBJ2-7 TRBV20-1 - CSATPTGEQYF TGCAGTGCTACCCCGACAGGCGAGCAGTACTTC
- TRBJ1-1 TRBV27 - CASSLTGPRNTEAFF TGTGCCAGCAGTTTAACAGGTCCCCGAAACACTGAAGCTTTCTTT
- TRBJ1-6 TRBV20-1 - CSARTADNSPLHF TGCAGTGCTCGGACGGCTGATAATTCACCCCTCCACTTT
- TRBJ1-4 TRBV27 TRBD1 CASTSKGQPNEKLFF TGTGCCAGCACCTCTAAGGGACAGCCGAATGAAAAACTGTTTTTT
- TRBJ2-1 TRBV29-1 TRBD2 CSVGTSGNLLSSYNEQFF TGCAGCGTTGGGACTAGCGGGAACCTCTTAAGCTCCTACAATGAGCAGTTCTTC
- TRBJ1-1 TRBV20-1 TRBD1 CSPSGTGNTEAFF TGCAGCCCCTCCGGGACAGGGAACACTGAAGCTTTCTTT
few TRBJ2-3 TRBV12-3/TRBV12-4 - CASSFGVAPSTDTQYF TGTGCCAGCAGTTTTGGCGTTGCCCCTAGCACAGATACGCAGTATTTT
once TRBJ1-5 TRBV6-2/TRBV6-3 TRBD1 CASSLSGQGWRNQPQHF TGTGCCAGCAGTTTATCCGGACAGGGATGGCGCAATCAGCCCCAGCATTTT
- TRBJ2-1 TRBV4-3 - CASSQAVSGSNEQFF TGCGCCAGCAGCCAAGCAGTGTCTGGCTCCAATGAGCAGTTCTTC